Many counts were recorded for the clone carrying this T cell receptor (beta chain). Its antigen is still unknown. The sample is drawn from a study of T-cell reconstitution after alpha-beta-depleted transplantation in children. During its preparation, the TCRbeta library received unique molecular identifiers. TCRdb re-analysed the PCR reads in MiXCR, keeping a single row per CDR3 protein. This table has some 70,000 distinct CDR3 sequences, roughly 5.2% appearing once. This CDR3 spans 17 amino acids. Germline CDR1 KGHSH, CDR2 LQKENI. The trim removed 4 bases at V and 4 bases at J, leaving 12 bases unmatched. General observations from the study: The study reportedly traced alpha-beta T cells about two months after transplant to several hundred expanded graft clones. At day 60, the high TCRbeta diversity found in some patients originated from recipient T cells and thymic progenitors that had survived. T-cell counts and diversity were attributed mostly to newly produced T cells one year after transplant.

The rearrangement links TRBV18 to TRBJ2-5; TRBD2 aligns across 10 bases. This receptor was taken from a boy in the first two years of life who had a stem cell transplant for acute myeloid leukemia, so the T cells may come from the graft donor. This sample comprised PBMCs, mostly from graft donor cells, obtained 180 days after TCRalphabeta/CD19-depleted stem cell transplant. The CDR3 loop is CASSLFGTSVPLETQYF. The CDR3 bases are TGTGCCAGCTCACTCTTCGGGACTAGCGTACCACTAGAGACCCAGTACTTC.